This T cell receptor (beta chain) was recovered during a study of CD8 T cells in ankylosing spondylitis. In this sample, this clonotype turned up a few times. The CDR3 consists of 14 residues. The J segment lost 3 bases and the V segment lost 8 bases, leaving 7 bases of the junction unmatched. Germline values: CDR1 SGHTA, CDR2 FQGNSA. TCRdb called the 5' RACE reads again in MiXCR, with one record for every CDR3 protein. Among hundreds of thousands of distinct CDR3 sequences, roughly 20% were seen once, and the ten largest hold under 4%. V gene TRBV7-2 combines with J gene TRBJ2-7, with 10 bases aligning to TRBD1. The sequencing sample was made of blood, either unsorted or a sorted T cell fraction (not recorded which). The receptor was isolated from a female donor with ankylosing spondylitis or in good health (not recorded which). The CDR3 sequence is CASRPGQGIYEQYF. CDR3 DNA sequence: TGTGCCAGCCGCCCGGGACAGGGGATCTACGAGCAGTACTTC. The whole variable domain, filled in from reference TRBV7-2 and TRBJ2-7, reads GAGVSQSPSNKVTEKGKDVELRCDPISGHTALYWYRQSLGQGLEFLIYFQGNSAPDKSGLPSDRFSAERTGGSVSTLTIQRTQQEDSAVYLCASRPGQGIYEQYFGPGTRLTVT.